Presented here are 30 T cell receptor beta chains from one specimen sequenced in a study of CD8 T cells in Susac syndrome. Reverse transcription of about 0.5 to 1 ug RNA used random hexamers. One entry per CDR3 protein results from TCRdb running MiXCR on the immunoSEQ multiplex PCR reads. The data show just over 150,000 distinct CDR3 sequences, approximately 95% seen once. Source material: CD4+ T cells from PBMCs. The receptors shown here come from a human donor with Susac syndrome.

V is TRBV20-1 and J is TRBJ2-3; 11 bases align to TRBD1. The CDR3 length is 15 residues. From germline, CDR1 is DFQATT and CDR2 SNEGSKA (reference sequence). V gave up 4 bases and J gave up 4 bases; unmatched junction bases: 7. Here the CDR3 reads CSATPDRGRSDTQYF. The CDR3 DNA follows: TGCAGTGCTACCCCGGACAGGGGGCGCTCAGATACGCAGTATTTT.

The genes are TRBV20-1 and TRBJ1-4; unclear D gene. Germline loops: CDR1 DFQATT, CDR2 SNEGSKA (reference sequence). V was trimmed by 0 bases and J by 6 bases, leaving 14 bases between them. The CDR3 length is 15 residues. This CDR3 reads CSARDLRVIDEKLFF. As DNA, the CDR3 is TGCAGTGCTAGAGATCTGCGGGTTATTGATGAAAAACTGTTTTTT.

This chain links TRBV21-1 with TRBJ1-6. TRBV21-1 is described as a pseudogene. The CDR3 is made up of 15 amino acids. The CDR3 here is CASSIVARDNSPLHF. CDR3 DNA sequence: TGTGCCAGCAGCATAGTTGCCCGAGATAATTCACCCCTCCACTTT.

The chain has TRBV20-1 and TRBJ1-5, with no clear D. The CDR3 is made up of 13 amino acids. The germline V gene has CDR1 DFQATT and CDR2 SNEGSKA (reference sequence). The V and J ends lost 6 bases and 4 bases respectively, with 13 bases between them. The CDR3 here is CSAEMPGNQPQHF. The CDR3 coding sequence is TGCAGTGCCGAGATGCCGGGGAATCAGCCCCAGCATTTT.

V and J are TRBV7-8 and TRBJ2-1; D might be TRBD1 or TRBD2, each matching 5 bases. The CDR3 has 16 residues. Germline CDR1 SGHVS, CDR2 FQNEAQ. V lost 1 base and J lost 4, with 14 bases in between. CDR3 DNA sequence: TGTGCCAGCAGCTTAGACGAGGGGCTAGGGTACAATGAGCAGTTCTTC. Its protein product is CASSLDEGLGYNEQFF.

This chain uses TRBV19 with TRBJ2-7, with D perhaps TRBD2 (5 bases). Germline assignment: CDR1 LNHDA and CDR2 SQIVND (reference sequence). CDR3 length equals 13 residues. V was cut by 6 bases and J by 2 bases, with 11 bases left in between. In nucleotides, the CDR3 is TGTGCCAGTAGCCAAACGGGAACCTACGAGCAGTACTTC. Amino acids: CASSQTGTYEQYF.

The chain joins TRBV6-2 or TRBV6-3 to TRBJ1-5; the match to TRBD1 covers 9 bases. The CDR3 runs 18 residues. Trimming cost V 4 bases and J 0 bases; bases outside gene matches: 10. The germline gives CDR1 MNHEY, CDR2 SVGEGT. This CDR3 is CASSSDRGADYSNQPQHF. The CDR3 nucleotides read TGTGCCAGCAGTTCCGACAGGGGGGCCGACTATAGCAATCAGCCCCAGCATTTT.

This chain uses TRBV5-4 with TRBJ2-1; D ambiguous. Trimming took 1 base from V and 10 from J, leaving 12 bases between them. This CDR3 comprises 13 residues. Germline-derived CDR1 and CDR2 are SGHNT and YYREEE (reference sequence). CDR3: CASSLSLVGEQFF. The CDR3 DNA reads TGTGCCAGCAGCTTGTCCTTAGTCGGGGAGCAGTTCTTC.

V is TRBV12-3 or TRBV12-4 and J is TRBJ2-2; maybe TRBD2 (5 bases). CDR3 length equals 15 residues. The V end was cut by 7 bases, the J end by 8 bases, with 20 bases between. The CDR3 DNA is TGTGCCAGCACCCCCAGCGGAACAGCGCCGGGGGAGCTGTTTTTT. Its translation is CASTPSGTAPGELFF.

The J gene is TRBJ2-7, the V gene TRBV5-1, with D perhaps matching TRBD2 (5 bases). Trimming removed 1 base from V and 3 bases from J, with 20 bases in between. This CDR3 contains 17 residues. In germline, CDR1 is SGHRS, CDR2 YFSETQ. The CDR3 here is CASSLIATGIGDYEQYF. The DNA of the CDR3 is TGCGCCAGCAGCTTGATAGCAACGGGAATCGGGGACTACGAGCAGTACTTC.

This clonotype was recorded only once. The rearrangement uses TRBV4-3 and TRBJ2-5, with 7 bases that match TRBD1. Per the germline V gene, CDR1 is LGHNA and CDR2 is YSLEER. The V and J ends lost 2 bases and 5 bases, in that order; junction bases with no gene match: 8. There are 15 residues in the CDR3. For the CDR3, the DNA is TGCGCCAGCAGCCAAAATACCGGGACAGCTGAGACCCAGTACTTC. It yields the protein CASSQNTGTAETQYF.

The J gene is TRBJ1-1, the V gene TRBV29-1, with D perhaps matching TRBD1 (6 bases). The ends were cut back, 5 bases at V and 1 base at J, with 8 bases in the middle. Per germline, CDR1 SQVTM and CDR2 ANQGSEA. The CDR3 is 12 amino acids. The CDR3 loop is CSVQTGNTEAFF. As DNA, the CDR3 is TGCAGCGTTCAGACAGGGAACACTGAAGCTTTCTTT.

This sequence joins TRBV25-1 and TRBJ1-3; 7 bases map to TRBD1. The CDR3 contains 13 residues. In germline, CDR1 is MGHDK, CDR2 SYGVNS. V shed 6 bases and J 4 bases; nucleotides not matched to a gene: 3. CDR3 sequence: CASRTGSGNTIYF. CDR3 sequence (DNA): TGTGCCAGCAGGACAGGGTCGGGAAACACCATATATTTT. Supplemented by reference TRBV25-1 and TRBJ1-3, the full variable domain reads EADIYQTPRYLVIGTGKKITLECSQTMGHDKMYWYQQDPGMELHLIHYSYGVNSTEKGDLSSESTVSRIRTEHFPLTLESARPSHTSQYLCASRTGSGNTIYFGEGSWLTVV.

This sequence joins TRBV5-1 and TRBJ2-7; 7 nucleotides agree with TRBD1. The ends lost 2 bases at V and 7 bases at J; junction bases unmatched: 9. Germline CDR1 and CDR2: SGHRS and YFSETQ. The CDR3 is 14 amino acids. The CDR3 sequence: CASSFRDSDGEQYF. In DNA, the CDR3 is TGCGCCAGCAGCTTCCGGGACAGTGACGGAGAGCAGTACTTC.

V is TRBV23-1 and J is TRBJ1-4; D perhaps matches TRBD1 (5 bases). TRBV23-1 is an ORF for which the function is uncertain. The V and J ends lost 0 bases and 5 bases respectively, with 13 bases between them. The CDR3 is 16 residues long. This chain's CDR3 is CASSQSHGAGNEKLFF. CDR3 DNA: TGCGCCAGCAGTCAATCCCACGGGGCAGGGAATGAAAAACTGTTTTTT.

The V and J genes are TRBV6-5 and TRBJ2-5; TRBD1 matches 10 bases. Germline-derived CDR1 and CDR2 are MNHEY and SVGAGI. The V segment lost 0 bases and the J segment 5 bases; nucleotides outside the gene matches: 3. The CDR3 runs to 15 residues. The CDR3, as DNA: TGTGCCAGCAGTTACTCCGGACAGGGGGAGGAGACCCAGTACTTC. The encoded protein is CASSYSGQGEETQYF.

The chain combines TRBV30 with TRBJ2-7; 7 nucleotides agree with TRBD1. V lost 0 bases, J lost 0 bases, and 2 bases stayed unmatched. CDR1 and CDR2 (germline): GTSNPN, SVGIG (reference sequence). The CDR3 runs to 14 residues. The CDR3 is CAWSVGTASYEQYF. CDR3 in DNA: TGTGCCTGGAGTGTGGGGACAGCCTCCTACGAGCAGTACTTC.

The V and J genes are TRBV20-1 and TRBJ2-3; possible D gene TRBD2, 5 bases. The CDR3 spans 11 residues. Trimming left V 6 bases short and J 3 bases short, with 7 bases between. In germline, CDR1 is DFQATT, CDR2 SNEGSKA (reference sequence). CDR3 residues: CSAGLTDTQYF. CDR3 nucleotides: TGCAGTGCAGGACTTACAGATACGCAGTATTTT.

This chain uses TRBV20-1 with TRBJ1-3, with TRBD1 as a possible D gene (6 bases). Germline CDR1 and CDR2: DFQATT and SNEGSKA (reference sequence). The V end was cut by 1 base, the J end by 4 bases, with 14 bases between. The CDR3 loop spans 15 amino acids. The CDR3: CSARAQGSYGNTIYF. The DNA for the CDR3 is TGCAGTGCTAGAGCCCAGGGGTCGTACGGAAACACCATATATTTT.

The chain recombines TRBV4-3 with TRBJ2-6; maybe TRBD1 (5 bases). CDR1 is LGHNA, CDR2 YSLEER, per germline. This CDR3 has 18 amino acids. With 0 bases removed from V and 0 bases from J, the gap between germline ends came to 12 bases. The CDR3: CASSQETGDNSGANVLTF. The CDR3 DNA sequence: TGCGCCAGCAGCCAAGAAACAGGAGATAACTCTGGGGCCAACGTCCTGACTTTC.

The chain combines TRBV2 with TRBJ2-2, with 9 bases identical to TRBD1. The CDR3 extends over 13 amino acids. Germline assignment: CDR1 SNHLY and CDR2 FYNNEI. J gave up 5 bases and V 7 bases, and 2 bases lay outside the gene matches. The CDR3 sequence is CASKGQGTGELFF. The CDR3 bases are TGTGCCAGCAAGGGACAGGGAACCGGGGAGCTGTTTTTT.

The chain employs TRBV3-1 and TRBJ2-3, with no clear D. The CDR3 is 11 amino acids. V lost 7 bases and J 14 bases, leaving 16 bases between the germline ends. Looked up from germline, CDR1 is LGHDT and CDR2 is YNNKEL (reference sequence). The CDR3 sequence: CASNYSPYGYF. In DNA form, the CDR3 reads TGTGCCAGCAACTACAGCCCATACGGGTATTTT.

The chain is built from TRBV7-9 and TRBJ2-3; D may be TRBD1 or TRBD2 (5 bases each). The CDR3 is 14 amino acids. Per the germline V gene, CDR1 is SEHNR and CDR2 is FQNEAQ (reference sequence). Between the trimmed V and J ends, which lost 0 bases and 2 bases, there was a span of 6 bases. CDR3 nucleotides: TGTGCCAGCAGCTTAGCGGGGGTCACAGATACGCAGTATTTT. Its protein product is CASSLAGVTDTQYF. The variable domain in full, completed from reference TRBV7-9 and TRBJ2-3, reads DTGVSQNPRHKITKRGQNVTFRCDPISEHNRLYWYRQTLGQGPEFLTYFQNEAQLEKSRLLSDRFSAERPKGSFSTLEIQRTEQGDSAMYLCASSLAGVTDTQYFGPGTRLTVL.

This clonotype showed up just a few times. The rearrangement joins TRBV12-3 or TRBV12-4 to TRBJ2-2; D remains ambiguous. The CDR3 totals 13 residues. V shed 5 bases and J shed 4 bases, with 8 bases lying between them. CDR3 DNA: TGTGCCAGCAGTCCGCGGTCCACCGGGGAGCTGTTTTTT. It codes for CASSPRSTGELFF.

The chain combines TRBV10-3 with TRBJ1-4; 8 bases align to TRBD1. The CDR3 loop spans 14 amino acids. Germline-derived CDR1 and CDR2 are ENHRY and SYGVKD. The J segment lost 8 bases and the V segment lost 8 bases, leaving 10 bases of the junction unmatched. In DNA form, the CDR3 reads TGTGCCATCGGGACAGGCATAAAGGGGGAAAAACTGTTTTTT. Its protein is CAIGTGIKGEKLFF.

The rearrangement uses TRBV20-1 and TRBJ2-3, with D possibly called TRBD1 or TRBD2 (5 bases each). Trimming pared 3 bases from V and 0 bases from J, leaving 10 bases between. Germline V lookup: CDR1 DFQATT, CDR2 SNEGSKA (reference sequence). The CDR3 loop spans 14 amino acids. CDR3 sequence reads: CSARGDTSTDTQYF. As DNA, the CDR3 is TGCAGTGCTAGGGGGGATACGAGCACAGATACGCAGTATTTT.

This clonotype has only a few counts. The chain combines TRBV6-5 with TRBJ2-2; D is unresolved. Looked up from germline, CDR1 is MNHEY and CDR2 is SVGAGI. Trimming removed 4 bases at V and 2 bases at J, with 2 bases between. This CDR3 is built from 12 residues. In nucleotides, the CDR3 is TGTGCCAGCAGTTCCAACACCGGGGAGCTGTTTTTT. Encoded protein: CASSSNTGELFF.

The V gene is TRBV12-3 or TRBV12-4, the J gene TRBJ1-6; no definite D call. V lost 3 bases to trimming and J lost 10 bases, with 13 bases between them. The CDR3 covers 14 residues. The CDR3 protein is CASSFRSAESPLHF. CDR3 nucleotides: TGTGCCAGCAGTTTCAGGAGTGCGGAATCACCCCTCCACTTT.

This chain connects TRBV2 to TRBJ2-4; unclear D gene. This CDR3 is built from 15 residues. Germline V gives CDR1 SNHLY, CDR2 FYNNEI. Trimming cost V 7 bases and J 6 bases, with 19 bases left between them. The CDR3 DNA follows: TGTGCCAGCATTCCCAATCGGTCAGGACGAAACATTCAGTACTTC. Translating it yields CASIPNRSGRNIQYF.

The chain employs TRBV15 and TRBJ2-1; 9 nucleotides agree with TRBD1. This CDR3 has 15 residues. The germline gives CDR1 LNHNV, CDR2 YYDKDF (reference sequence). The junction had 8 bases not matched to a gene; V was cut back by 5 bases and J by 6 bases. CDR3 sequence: CATSGGDRESNEQFF. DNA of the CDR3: TGTGCCACCAGCGGGGGGGACAGGGAGTCCAATGAGCAGTTCTTC.